The present entry profiles one TCR beta chain with its context. What it recognizes is unknown. The missing CDR3 end, 3 residues past where the read stops, is filled in from the germline J gene. The table came from immunoSEQ multiplex PCR; TCRdb's copy has only in-frame clones and leaves some out. The sample presents about 20,000 clones, none singletons. This CDR3 has 15 residues. The germline CDR1 and CDR2 sequences are PRHDT and FYEKMQ (reference sequence). V was clipped by 4 bases and J by 5 bases; unmatched bases: 11. These data originate in a study of T cell clonality in common variable immunodeficiency. Study results and limitations: CVID patient heterogeneity limited repertoire-clinical complication correlations. Reportedly, TCR beta sequences from common variable immunodeficiency showed fewer deletions and N-nucleotide insertions. CVID subjects shared fewer TCRbeta clones than healthy controls did.

CVID meant reduced serum IgG, IgA and/or IgM plus specific antibody deficiency. The sequence was collected from a human donor with common variable immunodeficiency. The source material was peripheral blood mononuclear cells. This chain uses TRBV13 with TRBJ2-7; 7 positions match TRBD2. The CDR3 region is CASSSSRTSIDEQYF. The CDR3 DNA, read in part, is TGTGCCAGCAGCTCCTCACGGACTAGTATCGACGAG.